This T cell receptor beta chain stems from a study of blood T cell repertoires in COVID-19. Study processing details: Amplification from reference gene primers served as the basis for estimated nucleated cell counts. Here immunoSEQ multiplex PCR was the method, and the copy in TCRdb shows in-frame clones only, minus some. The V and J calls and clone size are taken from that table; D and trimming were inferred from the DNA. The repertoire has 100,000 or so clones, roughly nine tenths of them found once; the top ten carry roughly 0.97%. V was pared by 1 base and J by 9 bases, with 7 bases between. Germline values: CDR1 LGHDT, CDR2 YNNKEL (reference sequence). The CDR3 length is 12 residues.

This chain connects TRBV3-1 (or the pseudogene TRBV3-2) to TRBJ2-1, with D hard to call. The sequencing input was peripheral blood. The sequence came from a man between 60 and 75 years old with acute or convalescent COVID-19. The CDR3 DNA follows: TGTGCCAGCAGCCAAGTAGCATCTGAGCAGTTCTTC. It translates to CASSQVASEQFF.